This paragraph reports one TCR beta chain. Its antigen is as yet unknown. Other DNA sequences in this specimen translate into the identical CDR3. V gave up 4 bases and J gave up 3 bases; unmatched junction bases: 5. The germline V gene encodes CDR1 SGHRS and CDR2 YFSETQ. The CDR3 has 14 residues. This sample stems from a study of cytomegalovirus exposure and HLA in healthy donors. General study findings and limits: Common viral pathogens were later found to be apparently linked to several of the most significant clusters. The study labeled 150 to 200 TCR beta chains cytomegalovirus-associated.

PCR amplification relied on 60 Vbeta primers (plus 13 Jbeta primers). Libraries were prepared by immunoSEQ multiplex PCR; TCRdb keeps only in-frame clonotypes and omits some of them. Of about 180,000 clones in the sample, roughly 79% were seen once. The chain recombines TRBV5-1 with TRBJ2-7; 9 positions agree with TRBD2. The material sequenced was PBMCs. The receptor was isolated from a man aged 40-49 years in good health and CMV-seropositive. CDR3: CASSPTSGHYEQYF. Written as DNA, the CDR3 is TGCGCCAGCAGCCCGACTAGCGGTCACTACGAGCAGTACTTC.